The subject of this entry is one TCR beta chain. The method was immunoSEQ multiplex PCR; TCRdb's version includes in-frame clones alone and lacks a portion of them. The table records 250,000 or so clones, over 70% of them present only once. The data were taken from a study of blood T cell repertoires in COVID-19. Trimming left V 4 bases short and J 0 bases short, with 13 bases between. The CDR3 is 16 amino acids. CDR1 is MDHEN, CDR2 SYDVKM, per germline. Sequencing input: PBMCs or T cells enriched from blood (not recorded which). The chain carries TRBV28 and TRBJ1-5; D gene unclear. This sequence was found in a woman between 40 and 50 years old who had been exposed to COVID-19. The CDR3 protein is CASSSGTAYSNQPQHF. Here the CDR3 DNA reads TGTGCCAGCAGTTCAGGAACGGCTTATAGCAATCAGCCCCAGCATTTT.